The sequence of this TCR beta chain was determined in a study of shared clonotypes between healthy human individuals. Produced via immunoSEQ multiplex PCR; TCRdb's table is partial and in-frame only. This sample yields 2 million to 2.5 million clones, of which 85% to 95% are seen a single time; over 1.5% belongs to the top ten. As defined, naive CD8 cells were CD45RO-negative and positively selected for CCR7, with terminally differentiated effector memory CD45RA+ cells excluded. The CDR3 has 14 amino acids. V lost 8 bases and J lost 4, with 16 bases in between. Germline loops: CDR1 MNHEY, CDR2 SMNVEV (reference sequence).

The sequence derives from a man aged 18 to 29 in good health. Some clones in this sample may be carry-over from other donors' samples. Source material: naive CD8+ T cells from PBMCs. The V call is TRBV27, the J call TRBJ2-3; D not resolved. CDR3 sequence reads: CASRRISSADTQYF. CDR3 nucleotides: TGTGCCAGCCGACGGATTAGCTCGGCAGATACGCAGTATTTT.